A single sample is the source of the 8 T cell receptor beta chains below, sequenced in a study of shared clonotypes between healthy human individuals. Assay used: immunoSEQ multiplex PCR; TCRdb lists only in-frame clones, some missing. The sample lists 600,000 to 800,000 clones; over 60% were seen once. The sequencing sample was made of memory CD4+ T cells sorted from blood. Subset described: CD45RA-negative fraction. These TCRs come from a young woman in good health.

The chain carries TRBV19 and TRBJ1-1; the D gene is possibly TRBD1 (6 bases). This CDR3 is 13 amino acids long. CDR1 and CDR2 (germline): LNHDA, SQIVND (reference sequence). The V end lost 7 bases, the J end lost 4 bases, and 13 bases lay between the germline ends. CDR3 sequence: CASIVRGGTEAFF. The CDR3 nucleotides read TGTGCCAGTATAGTTAGGGGGGGCACTGAAGCTTTCTTT.

This rearrangement joins TRBV6-5 to TRBJ2-7; TRBD1 might be the D (5 bases). Germline lookup yields CDR1 MNHEY and CDR2 SVGAGI. Trimming stripped 2 bases from V and 2 bases from J, with 10 bases between. The CDR3 is 14 residues long. The CDR3 bases are TGTGCCAGCAGTTACCTAGACAGTGCCTACGAGCAGTACTTC. Amino acids: CASSYLDSAYEQYF.

This clone was detected once. V is TRBV27 and J is TRBJ2-1; 7 bases align to TRBD2. Germline V gene sequence: CDR1 MNHEY, CDR2 SMNVEV (reference sequence). There are 14 residues in the CDR3. V dropped 2 bases and J dropped 9; count of bases not matched to a gene: 7. Here the CDR3 reads CASSLVLGGGEQFF. The DNA for the CDR3 is TGTGCCAGCAGTTTAGTGCTGGGGGGGGGTGAGCAGTTCTTC.

CDR3 nucleotides: TGTGCCAGCAGCGGAGAACTAAGCGGGATAGGAGAGACCCAGTACTTC. Translation gives CASSGELSGIGETQYF. The chain couples TRBV2 to TRBJ2-5; 7 bases agree with TRBD2. The V gene's germline CDR1 is SNHLY and CDR2 FYNNEI. The CDR3 spans 16 residues. V lost 6 bases to trimming and J lost 4 bases; unmatched junction nucleotides: 14.

The chain employs TRBV6-1 and TRBJ1-5, with D tentatively TRBD1 (5 bases). This CDR3 has 13 amino acids. The V end lost 7 bases, the J end lost 6 bases, and 13 bases lay between the germline ends. Germline values: CDR1 MNHNS, CDR2 SASEGT. Written as DNA, the CDR3 is TGTGCCAGCACGGGGCAGGGCGGTCAGCCCCAGCATTTT. Encoded protein: CASTGQGGQPQHF.

The J gene is TRBJ1-5, the V gene TRBV7-2; D uncertain. Per germline, CDR1 SGHTA and CDR2 FQGNSA. This CDR3 has 15 amino acids. V lost 1 base, J lost 2 bases, and 9 bases lay in between. This CDR3 reads CASSLGVAGNQPQHF. CDR3 nucleotide sequence: TGTGCCAGCAGCTTAGGGGTGGCAGGCAATCAGCCCCAGCATTTT. Filled out from reference TRBV7-2 and TRBJ1-5, the complete variable domain reads GAGVSQSPSNKVTEKGKDVELRCDPISGHTALYWYRQSLGQGLEFLIYFQGNSAPDKSGLPSDRFSAERTGGSVSTLTIQRTQQEDSAVYLCASSLGVAGNQPQHFGDGTRLSIL.

The chain links TRBV27 to TRBJ1-2; D is ambiguous. Trimming took off 5 bases at V and 6 bases at J, with 10 bases between the two ends. The germline V gene has CDR1 MNHEY and CDR2 SMNVEV (reference sequence). CDR3 length: 12 residues. The CDR3 DNA reads TGTGCCAGCAGTCCCACGGGGAATGGCTACACCTTC. Protein sequence: CASSPTGNGYTF.

This clone was seen only once. V and J are TRBV7-8 and TRBJ2-5; unclear D gene. CDR1 is SGHVS and CDR2 is FQNEAQ in the germline V gene. This CDR3 is 16 amino acids long. V was pared by 5 bases and J by 0 bases, with 16 bases between. The CDR3 sequence: CASSPRRILYQETQYF. The DNA for the CDR3 is TGTGCCAGCAGCCCCCGCCGGATCCTGTACCAAGAGACCCAGTACTTC.